Below, 7 T cell receptor beta chains from the same sample are listed, as sequenced in a study of human T cells and chemical hapten exposure. From the RACE reads, TCRdb called clonotypes with MiXCR, one entry per CDR3 protein. The profile shows under 45,000 distinct CDR3 sequences, around 5% of them singletons. Specified time point: healthy volunteer bleed at 6 weeks. Whole blood, unfractionated, served as the material for total RNA extraction. Sample: whole blood. The receptor source for this set is a human donor in good health. Some clones in this sample may be carry-over from other donors' samples.

This clonotype was recorded many times. J is TRBJ2-1 and V is TRBV4-1; D uncertain. This CDR3 is 15 amino acids long. CDR1 MGHRA and CDR2 YSYEKL come from the germline V gene. Trimming took 1 base from V and 3 from J, leaving 10 bases between them. The DNA of the CDR3 is TGCGCCAGCAGCCAAGTTGGTCGCGGCTACAATGAGCAGTTCTTC. It yields the protein CASSQVGRGYNEQFF.

J is TRBJ1-6 and V is TRBV12-3 or TRBV12-4; D might be TRBD1 (6 bases). Trimming stripped 1 base from V and 11 bases from J, with 15 bases between. CDR3 size: 15 residues. CDR3 bases: TGTGCCAGCAGTTTAGGAGGGGGAGCCAGGACACCCCTCCACTTT. This translates into CASSLGGGARTPLHF.

J is TRBJ1-1 and V is TRBV4-1; a possible D gene is TRBD1 (6 bases). CDR1 is MGHRA, CDR2 YSYEKL, per germline. The CDR3 has 18 residues. V dropped 3 bases and J dropped 1 base, with 21 bases sitting between them. This CDR3 reads CASSHSLIKTGRNTEAFF. The CDR3 DNA is TGCGCCAGCAGCCATTCGCTTATCAAGACAGGTCGGAACACTGAAGCTTTCTTT.

The table lists this clonotype with many counts. This chain connects TRBV28 to TRBJ2-6, with no clear D. CDR1 is MDHEN and CDR2 is SYDVKM in the germline V gene. Trimming removed 9 bases from V and 5 bases from J, with 26 bases in between. CDR3 length: 18 amino acids. The CDR3 DNA sequence: TGTGCCAGTCTTTGGCGTCTGGTTTGGTTTTACAGGGCCAACGTCCTGACTTTC. Protein sequence: CASLWRLVWFYRANVLTF.

The J gene is TRBJ2-3, the V gene TRBV6-6; 12 bases are shared with TRBD2. CDR1 and CDR2 from the germline V gene are MNHNY and SVGAGI (reference sequence). The CDR3 is 16 amino acids. Trimming removed 6 bases from V and 2 bases from J; junction bases left unmatched: 6. CDR3 protein: CASSHGLAGITDTQYF. The CDR3 DNA follows: TGTGCCAGCAGCCACGGACTAGCGGGGATCACAGATACGCAGTATTTT.

In this sample, this clonotype turned up a few times. The chain links TRBV5-1 to TRBJ1-1, with unresolved D. The CDR3 totals 14 residues. Germline CDR1 reads SGHRS; CDR2 reads YFSETQ. V lost 4 bases, J lost 4 bases, and 14 bases lay in between. CDR3 amino acids: CASSPEPLGTEAFF. The CDR3 nucleotides are TGCGCCAGCAGCCCCGAACCGTTAGGCACTGAAGCTTTCTTT.

This clonotype appeared a few times. V and J are TRBV28 and TRBJ1-1; D unresolved. The CDR3 contains 14 residues. V was trimmed by 7 bases and J by 1 base, leaving 13 bases between them. The germline gives CDR1 MDHEN, CDR2 SYDVKM. DNA of the CDR3: TGTGCCAGCAATCAGCTTTCCGAGAACACTGAAGCTTTCTTT. This encodes CASNQLSENTEAFF.